This TCR beta chain was found in a study of PD-1 blockade in mismatch repair-deficient tumors. All patients were mismatch repair deficient, assessed by either PCR or immunohistochemistry. Three pembrolizumab responders had their TCRs sequenced. Clones were sequenced by immunoSEQ multiplex PCR, and TCRdb holds only the in-frame ones, with some missing. The sample carries over 30,000 clones, approximately 84% recorded once. CDR1 is SGDLS, CDR2 YYNGEE, per germline. This CDR3 is 12 amino acids long. Deletions cut 7 bases from V and 5 bases from J, with 12 bases between. The chain has TRBV9 and TRBJ1-1; a weak D match, TRBD1 (6 bases). Specimen: PBMCs, collected 6 to 7 weeks after starting pembrolizumab. The clonotype was recovered from an adult with mismatch repair-deficient cancer. The CDR3 here is CASGGGGTEAFF. The CDR3 DNA reads TGTGCCAGCGGGGGGGGCGGAACTGAAGCTTTCTTT.